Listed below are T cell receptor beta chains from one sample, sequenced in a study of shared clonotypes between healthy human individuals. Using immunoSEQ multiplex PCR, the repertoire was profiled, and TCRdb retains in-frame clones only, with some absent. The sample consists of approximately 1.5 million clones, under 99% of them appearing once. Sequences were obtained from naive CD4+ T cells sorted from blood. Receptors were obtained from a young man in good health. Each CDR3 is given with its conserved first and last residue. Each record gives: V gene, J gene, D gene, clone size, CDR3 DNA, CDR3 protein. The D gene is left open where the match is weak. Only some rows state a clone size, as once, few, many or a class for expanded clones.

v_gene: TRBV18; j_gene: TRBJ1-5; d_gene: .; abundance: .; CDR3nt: TGTGCCAGCTCAGGGCTTGGAGCGTGGCCAAATCAGCCCCAGCATTTT; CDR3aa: CASSGLGAWPNQPQHF
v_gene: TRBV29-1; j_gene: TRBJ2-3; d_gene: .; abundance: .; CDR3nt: TGCAGCGTGACAAGGCCCGGCACAGATACGCAGTATTTT; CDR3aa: CSVTRPGTDTQYF
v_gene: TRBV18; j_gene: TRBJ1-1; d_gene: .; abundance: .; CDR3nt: TGTGCCAGCTCGTTGGGGGGGATCGCTGAAGCTTTCTTT; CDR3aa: CASSLGGIAEAFF
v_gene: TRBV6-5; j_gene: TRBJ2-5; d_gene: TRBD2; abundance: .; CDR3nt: TGTGCCAGCAGTTACACCGGGACTAGCGGGGGAAGGACCCAGTACTTC; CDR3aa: CASSYTGTSGGRTQYF
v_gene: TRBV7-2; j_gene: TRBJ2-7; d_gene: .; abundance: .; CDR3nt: TGTGCCAGCAGCTTAAACCCACTCCAACTGGGGTACGAGCAGTACTTC; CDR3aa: CASSLNPLQLGYEQYF
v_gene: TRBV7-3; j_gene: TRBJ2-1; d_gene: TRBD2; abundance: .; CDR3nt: TGTGCCAGCAGCTATCTAGCGGGAGGCCGCAATGAGCAGTTCTTC; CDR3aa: CASSYLAGGRNEQFF
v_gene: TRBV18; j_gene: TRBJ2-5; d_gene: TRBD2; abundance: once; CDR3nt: TGTGCCAGCCGTATAGCGGGAGACACCGAGACCCAGTACTTC; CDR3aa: CASRIAGDTETQYF
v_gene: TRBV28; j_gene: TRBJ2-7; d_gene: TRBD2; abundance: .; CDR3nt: TGTGCCAGCAAAGCCGGGGCGGACGAACGGACTAGCGGGAACTACTTC; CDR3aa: CASKAGADERTSGNYF
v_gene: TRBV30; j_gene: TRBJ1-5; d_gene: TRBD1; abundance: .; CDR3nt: TGTGCCTGGAGTGTACGAGGGGGCGTTCGGCAGCCCCAGCATTTT; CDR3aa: CAWSVRGGVRQPQHF
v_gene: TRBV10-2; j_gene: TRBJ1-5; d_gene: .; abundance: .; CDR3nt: TGCGCCAGCAGTATGACTAGCAATCAGCCCCAGCATTTT; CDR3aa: CASSMTSNQPQHF
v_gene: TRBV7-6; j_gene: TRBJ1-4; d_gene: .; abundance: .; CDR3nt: TGTGCCAGCAGCGGCAGAACTAATGAAAAACTGTTTTTT; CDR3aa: CASSGRTNEKLFF
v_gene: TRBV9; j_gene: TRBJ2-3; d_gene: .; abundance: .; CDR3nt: TGTGCCAGCAGCGTAGCTACAGGAGATACGCAGTATTTT; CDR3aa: CASSVATGDTQYF
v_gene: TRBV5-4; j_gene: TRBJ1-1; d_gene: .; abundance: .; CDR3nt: TGTGCCAGCAGCTTTGGTGTTGCCTCTGAAGCTTTCTTT; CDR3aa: CASSFGVASEAFF
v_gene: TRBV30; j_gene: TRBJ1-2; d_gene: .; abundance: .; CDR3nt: TGTGCCTGGAGTGTGTTCTATGGCTACACCTTC; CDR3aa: CAWSVFYGYTF
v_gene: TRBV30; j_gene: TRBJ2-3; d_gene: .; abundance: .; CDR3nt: TGTGCCTGGAGCCCCCCTCCCCCGGATACGCAGTATTTT; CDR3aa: CAWSPPPPDTQYF
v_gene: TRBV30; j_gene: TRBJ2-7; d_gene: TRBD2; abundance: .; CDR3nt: TGTTGCCCACTAGCGGGCTTCTACGAGCAGTACTTC; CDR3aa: CCPLAGFYEQYF
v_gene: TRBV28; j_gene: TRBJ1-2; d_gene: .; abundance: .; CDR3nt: TGTGCCAGCGGACTTGCAGGGCAAGGCTACACCTTC; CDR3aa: CASGLAGQGYTF
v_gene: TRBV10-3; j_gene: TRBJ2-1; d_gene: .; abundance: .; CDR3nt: TGTGCCACCCCTCTCACCATTATGCCCTACAATGAGCAGTTCTTC; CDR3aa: CATPLTIMPYNEQFF
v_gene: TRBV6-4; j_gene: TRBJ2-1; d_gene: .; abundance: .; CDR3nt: TGTGCCAGCAGTTCGGCCGAAAACAATGAGCAGTTCTTC; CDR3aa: CASSSAENNEQFF